The entry that follows covers one TCR beta chain sequence. Its cognate antigen is unknown. These data are taken from a study of shared clonotypes between healthy human individuals. Whole-study findings and limits: Shared clonotypes: about 5.3% naive CD4, roughly 3.5% naive CD8, about 2.4% memory CD4, approximately 0.41% memory CD8.

The CDR3 totals 15 residues. The V gene lost 4 bases and the J gene lost 0 bases, with 12 bases spanning the gap. From germline, CDR1 is SGHRS and CDR2 YFSETQ. Sequencing used immunoSEQ multiplex PCR; TCRdb keeps in-frame clones, though not all of them. Here the sample spans about 2.3 million clones, over 90% being singletons. The J gene is TRBJ2-3, the V gene TRBV5-1, with D unresolved. Sequencing input: naive CD4+ T cells from PBMCs. Subset defined: CD45RA+ positively selected. The sequence was collected from a man between 18 and 29 years old in good health. Some clones in this sample may be carry-over from other donors' samples. The CDR3 nucleotides read TGCGCCAGCAGCAAAGACCCGCCCAGCACAGATACGCAGTATTTT. Its translation: CASSKDPPSTDTQYF.